Listed below are T cell receptor beta chains from one sample, sequenced in a study of blood T cell repertoires in COVID-19. Clones were sequenced by immunoSEQ multiplex PCR, and TCRdb holds only the in-frame ones, with some missing. The sample carries about 360,000 clones, around nine tenths recorded once. Sample: peripheral blood. Receptors originate from a human donor in a cohort sampled during active COVID-19. Both conserved end residues are part of each CDR3. The order of the fields is J gene, clone size, V gene, CDR3 length, D gene, CDR3 DNA, CDR3 protein. D genes are given only for firm matches. Only part of the rows carry a size: once, few, many, or a class if the clone is expanded.

j_call: TRBJ2-2; clone_size: -; v_call: TRBV29-1; cdr3_length: 13; d_call: -; cdr3_nt: TGCAGCGTTGACAACGGTGGCACCGGGGAGCTGTTTTTT; cdr3_aa: CSVDNGGTGELFF
j_call: TRBJ1-5; clone_size: -; v_call: TRBV11-2; cdr3_length: 19; d_call: TRBD1; cdr3_nt: TGTGCCAGCAGCTTGGGACCTCGAACCTCTCGACAGGGATGGCAGCCCCAGCATTTT; cdr3_aa: CASSLGPRTSRQGWQPQHF
j_call: TRBJ2-7; clone_size: few; v_call: TRBV7-2; cdr3_length: 15; d_call: TRBD2; cdr3_nt: TGTGCCAGCAGCTCCTTCCTAGCGGGCCCCTACGAGCAGTACTTC; cdr3_aa: CASSSFLAGPYEQYF
j_call: TRBJ1-5; clone_size: -; v_call: TRBV6-1; cdr3_length: 15; d_call: -; cdr3_nt: TGTGCCAGCAGTGATTACGGGGGTAGCAATCAGCCCCAGCATTTT; cdr3_aa: CASSDYGGSNQPQHF
j_call: TRBJ2-1; clone_size: few; v_call: TRBV19; cdr3_length: 13; d_call: -; cdr3_nt: TGTGCTTCCGGTTCCCGCTCCTACAATGAGCAGTTCTTC; cdr3_aa: CASGSRSYNEQFF
j_call: TRBJ2-1; clone_size: -; v_call: TRBV7-6; cdr3_length: 17; d_call: -; cdr3_nt: TGTGCCAGCAGCTTAAGAGCAGCAGACAGCTCCTACAATGAGCAGTTCTTC; cdr3_aa: CASSLRAADSSYNEQFF
j_call: TRBJ2-1; clone_size: -; v_call: TRBV2; cdr3_length: 16; d_call: TRBD2; cdr3_nt: TGTGCCAGCAGTGTATATGGGACTAGCGGGGGTACTGAGCAGTTCTTC; cdr3_aa: CASSVYGTSGGTEQFF
j_call: TRBJ2-2; clone_size: -; v_call: TRBV14; cdr3_length: 18; d_call: TRBD1; cdr3_nt: TGTGCCAGCAGCCGCTACCGGTCGGGGACAGGGGACACCGGGGAGCTGTTTTTT; cdr3_aa: CASSRYRSGTGDTGELFF
j_call: TRBJ2-7; clone_size: -; v_call: TRBV29-1; cdr3_length: 15; d_call: TRBD1; cdr3_nt: TGCAGCGTCCTTATTCCGGGACAGGGGACCTACGAGCAGTACTTC; cdr3_aa: CSVLIPGQGTYEQYF
j_call: TRBJ2-3; clone_size: -; v_call: TRBV6-5; cdr3_length: 14; d_call: TRBD2; cdr3_nt: TGTGCCAGCAAAACTAGCGGGATGACAGATACGCAGTATTTT; cdr3_aa: CASKTSGMTDTQYF
j_call: TRBJ1-1; clone_size: -; v_call: TRBV2; cdr3_length: 13; d_call: -; cdr3_nt: TGTGCCAGCAGTGGGACAGCCGGACCAAAAGCTTTCTTT; cdr3_aa: CASSGTAGPKAFF
j_call: TRBJ2-7; clone_size: -; v_call: TRBV13; cdr3_length: 17; d_call: -; cdr3_nt: TGTGCCAGCAGCTTAGGCCCCCCCCGCGCAGGGACCTACGAGCAGTACTTC; cdr3_aa: CASSLGPPRAGTYEQYF
j_call: TRBJ1-1; clone_size: -; v_call: TRBV7-3; cdr3_length: 14; d_call: -; cdr3_nt: TGTGCCAGCAGCTTAACGGCGGGTTCTGGTGAAGCTTTCTTT; cdr3_aa: CASSLTAGSGEAFF
j_call: TRBJ2-1; clone_size: -; v_call: TRBV25-1; cdr3_length: 13; d_call: -; cdr3_nt: TGTGCCAGCAGTGTGACTATGGGGAATGAGCAGTTCTTC; cdr3_aa: CASSVTMGNEQFF
j_call: TRBJ1-1; clone_size: -; v_call: TRBV11-1; cdr3_length: 14; d_call: -; cdr3_nt: TGTGCCAGCAGCCCTAGACTTCCCGGGGTTGAAGCTTTCTTT; cdr3_aa: CASSPRLPGVEAFF
j_call: TRBJ2-2; clone_size: -; v_call: TRBV10-3; cdr3_length: 15; d_call: TRBD2; cdr3_nt: TGTGCCATCAGCGGGCGGGAGGCGAACACCGGGGAGCTGTTTTTT; cdr3_aa: CAISGREANTGELFF
j_call: TRBJ1-2; clone_size: -; v_call: TRBV7-9; cdr3_length: 13; d_call: -; cdr3_nt: TGTGCCAGCAGCCCGCCGGGGGTGGGTGGCTACACCTTC; cdr3_aa: CASSPPGVGGYTF
j_call: TRBJ1-2; clone_size: -; v_call: TRBV4-1; cdr3_length: 15; d_call: -; cdr3_nt: TGCGCCAGCAGCCAAGCTCTGCAGGGAAGCCTTGGCTACACCTTC; cdr3_aa: CASSQALQGSLGYTF
j_call: TRBJ1-1; clone_size: -; v_call: TRBV6-5; cdr3_length: 13; d_call: TRBD1; cdr3_nt: TGTGCCACCGGGACAGAGGGCCGAACTGAAGCTTTCTTT; cdr3_aa: CATGTEGRTEAFF
j_call: TRBJ2-2; clone_size: -; v_call: TRBV10-3; cdr3_length: 18; d_call: TRBD2; cdr3_nt: TGTGCCATCAGTGAGAGTCGCCCTAGCGGGGTGAACACCGGGGAGCTGTTTTTT; cdr3_aa: CAISESRPSGVNTGELFF
j_call: TRBJ2-7; clone_size: -; v_call: TRBV7-6; cdr3_length: 15; d_call: TRBD1; cdr3_nt: TGTGCCAGCAGCCCCTCGACAGGGGGCGTCGACGAGCAGTACTTC; cdr3_aa: CASSPSTGGVDEQYF
j_call: TRBJ2-7; clone_size: -; v_call: TRBV5-1; cdr3_length: 14; d_call: TRBD1; cdr3_nt: TGCGCCAGCAGCCCGGGACAGGGGTTTGGCGAGCAGTACTTC; cdr3_aa: CASSPGQGFGEQYF
j_call: TRBJ2-2; clone_size: -; v_call: TRBV11-3; cdr3_length: 15; d_call: -; cdr3_nt: TGTGCCAGCAGCTTAGAAGGAGGTGTCACCGGGGAGCTGTTTTTT; cdr3_aa: CASSLEGGVTGELFF
j_call: TRBJ2-1; clone_size: -; v_call: TRBV6-6; cdr3_length: 15; d_call: -; cdr3_nt: TGTGCCAGCAGTTCGCGGGGAGCCCCCTACAATGAGCAGTTCTTC; cdr3_aa: CASSSRGAPYNEQFF